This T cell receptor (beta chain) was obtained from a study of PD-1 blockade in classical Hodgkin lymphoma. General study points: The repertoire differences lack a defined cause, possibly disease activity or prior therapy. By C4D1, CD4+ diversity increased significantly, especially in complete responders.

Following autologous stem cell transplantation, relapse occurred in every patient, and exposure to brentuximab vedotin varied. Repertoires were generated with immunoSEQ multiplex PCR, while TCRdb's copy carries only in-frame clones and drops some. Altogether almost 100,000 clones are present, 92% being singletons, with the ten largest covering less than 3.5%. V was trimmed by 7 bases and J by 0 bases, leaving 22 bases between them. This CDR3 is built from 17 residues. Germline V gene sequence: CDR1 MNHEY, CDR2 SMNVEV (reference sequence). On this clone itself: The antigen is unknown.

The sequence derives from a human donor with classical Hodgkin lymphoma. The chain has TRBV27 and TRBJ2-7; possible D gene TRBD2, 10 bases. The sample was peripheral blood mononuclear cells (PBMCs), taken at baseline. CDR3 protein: CASMGTSGTGSSYEQYF. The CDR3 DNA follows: TGTGCCAGCATGGGAACTAGCGGGACAGGGAGCTCCTACGAGCAGTACTTC.